This T cell receptor (beta chain) stems from a study of blood T cell repertoires in COVID-19. Study background: Samples came from the United States, Italy and Spain, spanning acute and convalescent COVID-19.

The germline CDR1 and CDR2 sequences are ENHRY and SYGVKD. The length of the CDR3 is 15 residues. Losses at the gene ends were 6 bases for V and 7 bases for J; bases not matched to a gene: 10. Per the original data handling: Nucleated cell counts were estimated from reference gene primer amplification. Only in-frame clones appear in the TCRdb table, and some are missing; sequencing was by immunoSEQ multiplex PCR. Clone size and V and J calls were adopted from that table, with D and trimming inferred from the DNA. This sample has roughly 140,000 clones, with 65% to 90% found just once. The rearrangement joins TRBV10-3 to TRBJ2-2; 8 bases map to TRBD2. Sequencing was performed on peripheral blood. This sequence originates from a man aged 45-65 years with acute or convalescent COVID-19. CDR3 sequence (DNA): TGTGCCATCAGCGCAGTGGGCGGGAGGAGCGGGGAGCTGTTTTTT. It is translated as CAISAVGGRSGELFF.